Listed below are T cell receptor beta chains from one sample, sequenced in a study of blood T cell repertoires in COVID-19. Method: immunoSEQ multiplex PCR; TCRdb's copy keeps in-frame clones and lacks some. The table has about 64,000 clones, 65% to 90% seen once; the top ten hold approximately 3%. Sequencing input: peripheral blood. The receptors derive from a man in his fifties or sixties with active COVID-19. Both conserved end residues are part of each CDR3. The D gene is left open where the match is weak. A clone size is listed for some rows: how often the clone was seen (once, few, many), or a class if it is expanded.

clone_size j_call d_call v_call cdr3_nt cdr3_aa
NA TRBJ2-2 NA TRBV24-1 TGTGCCACCAGTGATTCGCGATCAAGGGGTCGGACCGGGGAGCTGTTTTTT CATSDSRSRGRTGELFF
NA TRBJ2-2 NA TRBV19 TGTGCCAGTAGTAGCCGACAGGACTTAAACACCGGGGAGCTGTTTTTT CASSSRQDLNTGELFF
NA TRBJ1-1 NA TRBV20-1 TGCAGTGCTTGGCGGGGTAGTGAAGCTTTCTTT CSAWRGSEAFF
NA TRBJ2-2 TRBD2 TRBV19 TGTGCCAGTAGTGTGGGGCGGCTAGCGGGTAACACCGGGGAGCTGTTTTTT CASSVGRLAGNTGELFF
NA TRBJ2-3 NA TRBV30 TGTGCCTGGAGTGAAGACTCCCGAAGCACAGATACGCAGTATTTT CAWSEDSRSTDTQYF
once TRBJ2-2 NA TRBV4-3 TGCGCCAGCAGTCTCCCTGGCCCCGGGGAGCTGTTTTTT CASSLPGPGELFF
NA TRBJ1-1 TRBD1 TRBV28 TGTGCCAGCAGAACAAAACCGGGACAGGGAGATACTGAAGCTTTCTTT CASRTKPGQGDTEAFF
NA TRBJ1-3 NA TRBV19 TGTGCCAGTAGTACCGCTCCACAGTCCAACACCATATATTTT CASSTAPQSNTIYF
NA TRBJ1-1 NA TRBV28 TGTGCCAGCATGGGCCCTAACACTGAAGCTTTCTTT CASMGPNTEAFF
NA TRBJ1-2 TRBD1 TRBV28 TGTGCCAGCAGATCCCAGGGGGAGGGCTACACCTTC CASRSQGEGYTF
NA TRBJ1-5 NA TRBV7-3 TGTGCCAGCAGCTTAATCTCCGGGGAGGAACAGCCCCAGCATTTT CASSLISGEEQPQHF
once TRBJ1-1 TRBD1 TRBV6-4 TGTGCCAGCAGATCCCAGGACAGGGGCACTGAAGCTTTCTTT CASRSQDRGTEAFF
NA TRBJ2-7 TRBD1 TRBV7-8 TGTGCCAGCAGCTTGCACCGGGACAGGGCGTACGAGCAGTACTTC CASSLHRDRAYEQYF
once TRBJ1-1 NA TRBV27 TGTGCCAGCAGTGCGAAAGTATCGATGAACACTGAAGCTTTCTTT CASSAKVSMNTEAFF
NA TRBJ2-1 TRBD2 TRBV24-1 TGTGCCACCAGTGATACTAGCGGGGGGGGGTACAATGAGCAGTTCTTC CATSDTSGGGYNEQFF
NA TRBJ2-3 NA TRBV9 TGTGCCAGCAGCGTAGCTAGTATTCCTAGCACAGATACGCAGTATTTT CASSVASIPSTDTQYF
once TRBJ1-1 NA TRBV27 TGTGCCAGCAGCGATCCCGGGACACCCCGTGAAGCTTTCTTT CASSDPGTPREAFF
NA TRBJ2-3 NA TRBV5-6 TGTGCCAGCAGCTTGGCCGACAGATCGGATACGCAGTATTTT CASSLADRSDTQYF
few TRBJ2-7 TRBD1 TRBV10-1 TGCGCCAGCAGGGGGACAGGGGGCTTCTACGAGCAGTACTTC CASRGTGGFYEQYF
NA TRBJ1-2 NA TRBV12-3/TRBV12-4 TGTGCCAGCGGCCCGTATGATGGCTACACCTTC CASGPYDGYTF
once TRBJ2-4 NA TRBV19 TGTGCCAGTATGGAGAAGCGAGCGCTAGCCAAAAACATTCAGTACTTC CASMEKRALAKNIQYF
once TRBJ2-3 NA TRBV6-4 TGTGCCAGCAGTGTGGTTAGCTCTGGAGATACGCAGTATTTT CASSVVSSGDTQYF
NA TRBJ2-3 NA TRBV5-6 TGTGCCAGCAGCTTGCCGGGGGGCGATACGCAGTATTTT CASSLPGGDTQYF
NA TRBJ2-7 TRBD1 TRBV6-5 TGTGCCAGCAGCCGCCGGACAGGGAACGAGCAGTACTTC CASSRRTGNEQYF
NA TRBJ1-6 NA TRBV28 TGTGCCAGCAGTGGAGACGACAGTTCATATAATTCACCCCTCCACTTT CASSGDDSSYNSPLHF
NA TRBJ2-1 TRBD1 TRBV28 TGTGCCTGCCGGACAGGGGACCTCTCCTACAATGAGCAGTTCTTC CACRTGDLSYNEQFF
NA TRBJ2-2 NA TRBV10-3 TGTGCCATCAACCCGTGGGGGGTAGGCGGGGAGCTGTTTTTT CAINPWGVGGELFF
NA TRBJ2-1 NA TRBV7-2 TGTGCCAGCAGCTTGACTAGTGCCGCGGGTGAGCAGTTCTTC CASSLTSAAGEQFF
NA TRBJ2-1 TRBD1 TRBV2 TGTGCCAGCTCCCGGGACAGGGCCTCCAATGAGCAGTTCTTC CASSRDRASNEQFF
few TRBJ2-5 TRBD1 TRBV7-9 TGTGCCAGCAGCTGGGGACAAAGACAGGGAGAGACCCAGTACTTC CASSWGQRQGETQYF
few TRBJ2-7 TRBD2 TRBV24-1 TGTGCCACCAGTGACTCCATGGCGGGGGACCTCTCCTACGAGCAGTACTTC CATSDSMAGDLSYEQYF
NA TRBJ1-1 TRBD1 TRBV2 TGTGCCAGCAGGGAGGACAGGTGGAGGAACACTGAAGCTTTCTTT CASREDRWRNTEAFF
NA TRBJ1-2 NA TRBV3-1/TRBV3-2 TGTGCCAGCAGCCAAGGGGACACCTTCTATGGCTACACCTTC CASSQGDTFYGYTF
once TRBJ2-5 TRBD2 TRBV18 TGTGCCAGCTCACCCCCCGAGGAGCGGGGCCGGAGGGAGACCCAGTACTTC CASSPPEERGRRETQYF
NA TRBJ2-1 TRBD2 TRBV7-3 TGTGCCAGCAGCCAGACTAGCGGGGACAATGAGCAGTTCTTC CASSQTSGDNEQFF
NA TRBJ1-6 NA TRBV3-1/TRBV3-2 TGTGCCAGCAGCCAAGGTGGAGACCGGGAACGGGGACCCCTCCACTTT CASSQGGDRERGPLHF
NA TRBJ1-2 TRBD1 TRBV15 TGTGCCACCAGCAGCCGGGACAGCGATATTTTCGATGGCTACACCTTC CATSSRDSDIFDGYTF
NA TRBJ1-5 NA TRBV10-3 TGTGCCATCAGTCGACAGGCCGATCAGCCCCAGCATTTT CAISRQADQPQHF
NA TRBJ1-1 TRBD1 TRBV27 TGTGCCAGCAGTTTGGCCGGGACAGGGACCGGGGGGTTGGCTTTCTTT CASSLAGTGTGGLAFF